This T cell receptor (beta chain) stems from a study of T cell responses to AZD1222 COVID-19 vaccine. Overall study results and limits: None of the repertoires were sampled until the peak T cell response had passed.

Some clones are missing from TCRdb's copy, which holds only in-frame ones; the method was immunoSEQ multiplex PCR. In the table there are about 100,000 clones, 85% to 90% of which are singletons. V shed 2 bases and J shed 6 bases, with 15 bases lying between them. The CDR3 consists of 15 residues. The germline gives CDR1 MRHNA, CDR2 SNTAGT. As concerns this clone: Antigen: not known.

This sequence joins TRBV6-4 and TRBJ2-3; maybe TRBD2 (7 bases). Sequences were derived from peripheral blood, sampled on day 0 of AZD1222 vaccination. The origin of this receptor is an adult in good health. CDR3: CASSDRGASGDTQYF. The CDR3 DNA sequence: TGTGCCAGCAGTGACCGGGGGGCTAGCGGCGATACGCAGTATTTT.